This T cell receptor (beta chain) was documented in a study of T cells in Graves' hyperthyroidism and ophthalmopathy. V trimming: 10 bases; J trimming: 3 bases; junction bases outside the gene matches: 7. CDR1 and CDR2 from the germline V gene are MNHNS and SASEGT. The CDR3 consists of 14 residues. This clonotype showed up many times. RNA transcripts gave rise to amplified TCR beta CDR3 regions. HTBI primers were employed in a first-round RT-PCR of the TCR CDR3. TCRdb re-called the multiplex PCR reads through MiXCR, storing one row per CDR3 protein. This table holds some 760,000 distinct CDR3 sequences, 12% to 15% found once.

The sequencing sample was made of blood. This receptor was obtained from a woman aged 18 to 35 with Graves' hyperthyroidism. V and J are TRBV6-1 and TRBJ2-2; 8 bases are a match to TRBD2. The CDR3: CAIGLAGYTGELFF. CDR3 nucleotides: TGTGCCATAGGATTAGCGGGGTACACCGGGGAGCTGTTTTTT.